The 30 T cell receptor beta chains below come from one sample, sequenced in a study of response to subunit inactivated influenza vaccine. TCRdb redid the calling of the RT-PCR reads with MiXCR, one entry per CDR3 protein. The sample carries hundreds of thousands of distinct CDR3 sequences, 14% recorded once. This specimen consisted of PBMCs from blood, obtained roughly 15 days before vaccination. Source of these receptors: a man aged 50-59 years who received an inactivated influenza vaccine.

This clonotype was seen only a few times. The V gene is TRBV9, the J gene TRBJ2-7; D is ambiguous. The CDR3 loop spans 14 amino acids. CDR1 is SGDLS and CDR2 is YYNGEE in the germline V gene. The germline V and J ends were trimmed by 0 bases and 2 bases, with 9 bases remaining between them. The CDR3 reads CASSVDVGTYEQYF. CDR3 nucleotide sequence: TGTGCCAGCAGCGTAGATGTAGGGACCTACGAGCAGTACTTC.

This clonotype was seen at least ten times. The V call is TRBV6-1, the J call TRBJ1-1; no reliable D call. Germline V gives CDR1 MNHNS, CDR2 SASEGT. V dropped 8 bases and J dropped 0 bases, with 13 bases sitting between them. This CDR3 is 14 amino acids long. DNA for the CDR3: TGTGCCAGCTTCCGGGATTTCATGAACACTGAAGCTTTCTTT. Residues: CASFRDFMNTEAFF.

This CDR3 is CASSRSGSRVINEQFF. DNA for the CDR3: TGTGCCAGCAGCCGATCCGGTTCCAGGGTGATAAATGAGCAGTTCTTC. This sequence joins TRBV7-2 and TRBJ2-1; TRBD1 might be the D (5 bases). CDR1 is SGHTA, CDR2 FQGNSA, per germline. Trimming left V 5 bases short and J 7 bases short, with 21 bases between. This CDR3 has 16 amino acids.

This clonotype was found a few times. J is TRBJ1-1 and V is TRBV3-1; D may be TRBD1 (5 bases). CDR3 length equals 14 residues. Germline V gives CDR1 LGHDT, CDR2 YNNKEL (reference sequence). V dropped 0 bases and J dropped 3 bases, with 8 bases sitting between them. The CDR3 region is CASSQESRDTEAFF. The CDR3 DNA reads as TGTGCCAGCAGCCAAGAATCCAGGGACACTGAAGCTTTCTTT.

The chain uses TRBV29-1 and TRBJ2-5; 8 bases align to TRBD1. The V gene end was trimmed by 0 bases and the J gene end by 6 bases; junction bases not matched to a gene: 6. This CDR3 contains 14 residues. Germline V gene sequence: CDR1 SQVTM, CDR2 ANQGSEA. The CDR3 sequence: CSVEDWQGAKTQYF. The CDR3 DNA sequence: TGCAGCGTTGAAGATTGGCAGGGGGCAAAGACCCAGTACTTC.

This clonotype appeared a few times. The rearrangement uses TRBV11-2 and TRBJ2-1, with D possibly TRBD1 on 6 matching bases. V dropped 3 bases and J dropped 2 bases, with 14 bases sitting between them. This CDR3 is built from 16 residues. Germline lookup yields CDR1 SGHAT and CDR2 FQNNGV. The CDR3 is CASSLLTGKAYNEQFF. CDR3 bases: TGTGCCAGCAGCTTGCTAACAGGGAAGGCCTACAATGAGCAGTTCTTC.

This clonotype was counted a few times. The V gene is TRBV5-1, the J gene TRBJ2-2, with 9 bases identical to TRBD1. Losses at the gene ends were 2 bases for V and 4 bases for J; bases not matched to a gene: 6. CDR3 length: 16 amino acids. CDR1 and CDR2 (germline): SGHRS, YFSETQ. The DNA for the CDR3 is TGCGCCAGCAGCTTCAGGGACAGGGTCGGCACCGGGGAGCTGTTTTTT. Its translation: CASSFRDRVGTGELFF.

This clonotype was picked up a small number of times. The chain uses TRBV7-2 and TRBJ2-3; D not resolved. The germline gives CDR1 SGHTA, CDR2 FQGNSA. V lost 5 bases, J lost 4 bases, and 7 bases lay in between. This CDR3 spans 12 amino acids. The DNA for the CDR3 is TGTGCCAGCAGCCCCAACGCAGATACGCAGTATTTT. Protein product: CASSPNADTQYF.

This clonotype was counted between two and nine times. The V and J genes are TRBV18 and TRBJ2-1; the match to TRBD2 covers 16 bases. Germline-derived CDR1 and CDR2 are KGHSH and LQKENI. CDR3 length: 16 amino acids. Trimming took 5 bases from V and 4 from J; bases not matched to a gene: 2. The CDR3 nucleotides read TGTGCCAGCTCAGGGACTAGCGGGAGGGAATACAATGAGCAGTTCTTC. Residues: CASSGTSGREYNEQFF. The whole variable domain, remainder taken from reference TRBV18 and TRBJ2-1, is NAGVMQNPRHLVRRRGQEARLRCSPMKGHSHVYWYRQLPEEGLKFMVYLQKENIIDESGMPKERFSAEFPKEGPSILRIQQVVRGDSAAYFCASSGTSGREYNEQFFGPGTRLTVL.

V usage is TRBV4-3 and J usage is TRBJ2-7, with D maybe TRBD2 (5 bases). The ends were cut back, 1 base at V and 3 bases at J, with 13 bases in the middle. The CDR3 consists of 15 residues. Looked up from germline, CDR1 is LGHNA and CDR2 is YSLEER. DNA for the CDR3: TGCGCCAGCAGCCAAGGCCGGGGTATCAACTACGAGCAGTACTTC. This sequence encodes CASSQGRGINYEQYF.

This clonotype was observed many times. The CDR3 coding sequence is TGCAGTGCTAGAATAGACAAGGCTAGCGGGTTCTCCTACGAGCAGTACTTC. This codes for CSARIDKASGFSYEQYF. The chain employs TRBV20-1 and TRBJ2-7; TRBD2 aligns across 8 bases. The ends lost 2 bases at V and 0 bases at J; junction bases unmatched: 12. There are 17 residues in the CDR3. The germline V gene has CDR1 DFQATT and CDR2 SNEGSKA (reference sequence).

This clonotype was seen ten or more times. The chain uses TRBV4-2 and TRBJ1-5; D not resolved. The CDR3 is 13 amino acids. Deletions cut 2 bases from V and 4 bases from J, with 6 bases between. CDR1 and CDR2 (germline): LGHNA, YNFKEQ. This CDR3 is CASSQFWNQPQHF. CDR3 DNA: TGTGCCAGCAGCCAATTTTGGAATCAGCCCCAGCATTTT.

CDR3 coding DNA: TGCAGTCAAGGGGGCGCGACGGTGGATGAGCAGTTCTTC. Translated, it gives CSQGGATVDEQFF. This sequence joins TRBV20-1 and TRBJ2-1; 7 positions match TRBD1. After removal of 8 bases from V and 8 bases from J, the junction contained 12 bases not matched to a gene. Germline V gene lookup returns CDR1 DFQATT and CDR2 SNEGSKA (reference sequence). The CDR3 is 13 amino acids.

The chain employs TRBV19 and TRBJ2-7, with D uncertain. The ends were cut back, 3 bases at V and 3 bases at J, with 12 bases in the middle. The CDR3 contains 14 residues. Germline lookup yields CDR1 LNHDA and CDR2 SQIVND (reference sequence). CDR3 coding DNA: TGTGCCAGTAGTATGGTGGGTGAGGTCTACGAGCAGTACTTC. As protein: CASSMVGEVYEQYF.

There are a few counts of this clonotype. The chain's CDR3 is CASRASGRNEQFF. The CDR3 DNA reads as TGTGCCAGCAGGGCTAGCGGGAGAAATGAGCAGTTCTTC. The chain carries TRBV28 and TRBJ2-1, with TRBD2 matching 10 bases. The junction had 3 bases not matched to a gene; V was cut back by 6 bases and J by 7 bases. The CDR3 runs 13 residues. Germline CDR1 reads MDHEN; CDR2 reads SYDVKM.

This clonotype was observed a few times. This rearrangement joins TRBV5-1 to TRBJ1-2, with D unclear. The CDR3 is 13 amino acids. Germline CDR1 is SGHRS and CDR2 is YFSETQ. The ends were cut back, 5 bases at V and 2 bases at J, with 10 bases in the middle. In DNA form, the CDR3 reads TGCGCCAGCAGATATGGCAGCAACTATGGCTACACCTTC. This encodes CASRYGSNYGYTF.

The CDR3 DNA follows: TGTGCCAGCAGCTCCGGGACGGCCGCTGCATCCCAGCATTTT. Translating gives CASSSGTAAASQHF. The rearrangement links TRBV7-8 to TRBJ1-5, with a tentative D call TRBD1 (5 bases). The CDR3 has 14 amino acids. V lost 4 bases and J 11 bases, leaving 18 bases between the germline ends. Germline CDR1 and CDR2: SGHVS and FQNEAQ.

The chain uses TRBV28 and TRBJ2-4, with TRBD1 matching 8 bases. V was clipped by 4 bases and J by 0 bases; unmatched bases: 5. From germline, CDR1 is MDHEN and CDR2 SYDVKM. CDR3 length: 16 residues. This CDR3 is CASSSRTGLAKNIQYF. For the CDR3, the DNA is TGTGCCAGCAGTTCCCGGACAGGGCTAGCCAAAAACATTCAGTACTTC.

There are a few counts of this clonotype. V and J are TRBV7-3 and TRBJ1-5, with D uncertain. This CDR3 contains 13 residues. V lost 0 bases to trimming and J lost 10 bases, with 10 bases between them. In germline, CDR1 is SGHTA, CDR2 FQGTGA. The CDR3 is CASSLTPADPQHF. CDR3 nucleotides: TGTGCCAGCAGCTTAACGCCGGCGGATCCCCAGCATTTT.

In its sample, this clonotype was seen many times. The J gene is TRBJ2-3, the V gene TRBV11-2, with D maybe TRBD2 (5 bases). The CDR3 spans 13 residues. Germline V gives CDR1 SGHAT, CDR2 FQNNGV. V shed 3 bases and J shed 5 bases, with 9 bases lying between them. CDR3 coding DNA: TGTGCCAGCAGCTTGGCCCGGGGAGATACGCAGTATTTT. Its protein is CASSLARGDTQYF.

This sequence joins TRBV6-5 and TRBJ1-1; 10 positions match TRBD1. J lost 4 bases, V lost 2 bases, and 4 bases had no gene match. The CDR3 loop spans 15 amino acids. The germline gives CDR1 MNHEY, CDR2 SVGAGI. The DNA for the CDR3 is TGTGCCAGCAGTTACGGACAGGGGGGCGGCACTGAAGCTTTCTTT. Protein: CASSYGQGGGTEAFF.

This clonotype was counted once. The chain employs TRBV28 and TRBJ1-1; possibly TRBD1 for D (6 bases). Germline CDR1 is MDHEN and CDR2 is SYDVKM. The CDR3 length is 14 residues. V was pared by 8 bases and J by 0 bases, with 13 bases between. The CDR3 region is CASLPGQMNTEAFF. DNA of the CDR3: TGTGCCAGCTTACCGGGACAAATGAACACTGAAGCTTTCTTT.

This clonotype was recorded a few times. The chain recombines TRBV4-1 with TRBJ2-3; D gene ambiguous. The CDR3 covers 15 residues. Trimming removed 1 base from V and 7 bases from J, with 15 bases in between. The V gene's germline CDR1 is MGHRA and CDR2 YSYEKL. The CDR3 here is CASSQVPGKGNTQYF. The CDR3 coding sequence is TGCGCCAGCAGCCAAGTACCTGGGAAAGGAAATACGCAGTATTTT.

V is TRBV5-6 and J is TRBJ2-7; D possibly corresponds to TRBD1 (6 bases). The CDR3 runs 13 residues. V was cut by 3 bases and J by 6 bases, with 13 bases left in between. Germline values: CDR1 SGHDT, CDR2 YYEEEE. CDR3 bases: TGTGCCAGCAGCTCAACAGGGTTACCCGAGCAGTACTTC. Translated: CASSSTGLPEQYF. The complete variable domain, with remaining parts taken from reference TRBV5-6 and TRBJ2-7, reads DAGVTQSPTHLIKTRGQQVTLRCSPKSGHDTVSWYQQALGQGPQFIFQYYEEEERQRGNFPDRFSGHQFPNYSSELNVNALLLGDSALYLCASSSTGLPEQYFGPGTRLTVT.

This clonotype showed up just a few times. The rearrangement joins TRBV6-1 to TRBJ2-1; D remains unclear. V dropped 8 bases and J dropped 0 bases, with 8 bases sitting between them. The CDR3 sequence is 13 residues long. Per germline, CDR1 MNHNS and CDR2 SASEGT. In DNA form, the CDR3 reads TGTGCCAGCGGGTGGGGCTCCTACAATGAGCAGTTCTTC. It encodes CASGWGSYNEQFF.

This clonotype has a count of ten or more. The germline gene is not matched at one end of the junction; a read error may be the cause. The genes are TRBV12-3 or TRBV12-4 and TRBJ1-4; D not resolved. The CDR3 contains 13 residues. CDR3 in amino acids: CASSLGRREKLFF. CDR3 sequence (DNA): TGTGCCAGCAGCTTAGGAAGACGTGAAAAACTGTTTTTT.

The rearrangement joins TRBV12-3 or TRBV12-4 to TRBJ1-1; D remains unclear. The CDR3 has 14 residues. The V end lost 6 bases, the J end lost 1 base, and 12 bases lay between the germline ends. CDR3 DNA sequence: TGTGCCAGCAGAGCCTCCGGGCGGAACACTGAAGCTTTCTTT. Translated: CASRASGRNTEAFF.

J is TRBJ1-3 and V is TRBV25-1; unclear D gene. Germline CDR1 and CDR2: MGHDK and SYGVNS. The CDR3 runs to 17 residues. V lost 0 bases and J 0 bases, leaving 12 bases between the germline ends. As DNA, the CDR3 is TGTGCCAGCAGTGAATATCGAACGACGGGCTCTGGAAACACCATATATTTT. It encodes CASSEYRTTGSGNTIYF.

This clonotype was counted ten times or more. The chain is built from TRBV20-1 and TRBJ2-3, with TRBD2 matching over 11 bases. The CDR3 consists of 17 residues. Germline CDR1 and CDR2: DFQATT and SNEGSKA (reference sequence). CDR3 sequence: CRAVGGTSGLSPDTQYF. As DNA, the CDR3 is TGCAGGGCGGTCGGGGGGACTAGCGGTCTCTCGCCCGATACGCAGTATTTT.

The V gene is TRBV12-5, the J gene TRBJ1-4, with unresolved D. The CDR3 extends over 15 amino acids. The ends were cut back, 7 bases at V and 4 bases at J, with 16 bases in the middle. Per germline, CDR1 LGHNT and CDR2 FRNRAP. Here the CDR3 reads CASVFGSRVNEKLFF. CDR3 coding DNA: TGTGCTAGTGTCTTCGGGAGTAGGGTTAATGAAAAACTGTTTTTT.